A single sample is the source of the 12 T cell receptor beta chains below, sequenced in a study of human T cells and chemical hapten exposure. The time point: healthy volunteer bleed at 2 weeks. Extraction yielded total RNA from whole blood (unfractionated). TCRdb reprocessed the RACE reads via MiXCR and lists one record per CDR3 protein. The table has just over 90,000 distinct CDR3 sequences, approximately 9.7% seen once; the top ten hold 2.9%. Source material: whole blood. The receptors here all came from a female donor in good health. Some clones in this sample may be carry-over from other donors' samples.

The rearrangement uses TRBV6-2 or TRBV6-3 and TRBJ2-3; 7 bases are shared with TRBD2. The V gene's germline CDR1 is MNHEY and CDR2 SVGEGT. CDR3 length equals 15 residues. Trimming removed 0 bases from V and 2 bases from J; junction bases left unmatched: 2. The DNA for the CDR3 is TGTGCCAGCAGTTACTCCGCGGGAGACACAGATACGCAGTATTTT. Amino acid sequence: CASSYSAGDTDTQYF.

This chain joins TRBV12-3 or TRBV12-4 and TRBJ1-2; TRBD1 matches 10 bases. V shed 5 bases and J 4 bases; nucleotides not matched to a gene: 4. CDR3 length equals 14 residues. The CDR3 loop reads CASSLRTGGYGYTF. As DNA, the CDR3 is TGTGCCAGCAGTCTGAGGACAGGGGGCTATGGCTACACCTTC.

This clonotype showed up many times. This chain joins TRBV24-1 and TRBJ2-1; D might be TRBD1 (5 bases). Trimming took off 1 base at V and 3 bases at J, with 12 bases between the two ends. The CDR3 spans 16 residues. Germline CDR1 reads KGHDR; CDR2 reads SFDVKD. The CDR3 sequence is CATSDFTQGLYNEQFF. The CDR3 region has the DNA TGTGCCACCAGTGATTTTACGCAGGGCCTCTACAATGAGCAGTTCTTC.

This sequence joins TRBV5-5 and TRBJ2-5, with TRBD1 matching 10 bases. J was trimmed by 3 bases and V by 3 bases; bases with no gene match: 5. The CDR3 loop spans 15 amino acids. From germline, CDR1 is SGHKS and CDR2 YYEKEE (reference sequence). DNA for the CDR3: TGTGCCAGCAGCTGGTTGGGACAGGGGAAAGAGACCCAGTACTTC. Translating it yields CASSWLGQGKETQYF. Filled out from reference TRBV5-5 and TRBJ2-5, the complete variable domain reads DAGVTQSPTHLIKTRGQQVTLRCSPISGHKSVSWYQQVLGQGPQFIFQYYEKEERGRGNFPDRFSARQFPNYSSELNVNALLLGDSALYLCASSWLGQGKETQYFGPGTRLLVL.

The chain recombines TRBV6-5 with TRBJ1-1, with 9 bases lining up with TRBD1. The trim removed 4 bases at V and 3 bases at J, leaving 3 bases unmatched. This CDR3 is built from 14 residues. Germline loops: CDR1 MNHEY, CDR2 SVGAGI. CDR3 in DNA: TGTGCCAGCAGTTTGGACAGGGGACACACTGAAGCTTTCTTT. It is translated as CASSLDRGHTEAFF.

Only a few counts were recorded for this clonotype. This sequence joins TRBV10-3 and TRBJ1-1, with D hard to call. This CDR3 contains 11 residues. Germline CDR1 and CDR2: ENHRY and SYGVKD. V lost 1 base to trimming and J lost 7 bases, with 4 bases between them. The CDR3 coding sequence is TGTGCCATCAGTGAGTGGGATGAAGCTTTCTTT. Its protein is CAISEWDEAFF.

This clonotype has only a few counts. The V call is TRBV7-9, the J call TRBJ1-4; D is ambiguous. Per germline, CDR1 SEHNR and CDR2 FQNEAQ (reference sequence). With 7 bases removed from V and 3 bases from J, the gap between germline ends came to 12 bases. The CDR3 runs to 14 residues. This CDR3 is CASILGSANEKLFF. The CDR3 nucleotides are TGTGCCAGCATCCTGGGTAGCGCTAATGAAAAACTGTTTTTT.

The genes are TRBV6-1 and TRBJ2-1; 9 bases fit TRBD2. The ends lost 1 base at V and 7 bases at J; junction bases unmatched: 5. The CDR3 is 15 residues long. CDR1 and CDR2 from the germline V gene are MNHNS and SASEGT. CDR3 bases: TGTGCCAGCAGTGAAGGTAGCGGGGGTGGGAATGAGCAGTTCTTC. This translates into CASSEGSGGGNEQFF.

The rearrangement links TRBV9 to TRBJ1-1; 7 nucleotides match TRBD1. The CDR3 covers 14 residues. Germline values: CDR1 SGDLS, CDR2 YYNGEE. V lost 3 bases and J lost 6; bases outside the gene matches: 8. The DNA of the CDR3 is TGTGCCAGCAGCGCCACAGGGGCCCACGCTGAAGCTTTCTTT. It codes for CASSATGAHAEAFF. Based on the CDR3 plus reference TRBV9 and TRBJ1-1, the full variable domain is DSGVTQTPKHLITATGQRVTLRCSPRSGDLSVYWYQQSLDQGLQFLIQYYNGEERAKGNILERFSAQQFPDLHSELNLSSLELGDSALYFCASSATGAHAEAFFGQGTRLTVV.

The V call is TRBV19, the J call TRBJ2-2, with a tentative D call TRBD1 (5 bases). Germline assignment: CDR1 LNHDA and CDR2 SQIVND (reference sequence). This CDR3 has 14 amino acids. With 3 bases removed from V and 4 bases from J, the gap between germline ends came to 9 bases. CDR3 region: CASSIARATGELFF. The CDR3 DNA reads TGTGCCAGTAGTATTGCCAGGGCCACCGGGGAGCTGTTTTTT.

This clonotype was recorded a few times. As DNA, the CDR3 is TGTGCCAGCAGTGAGCTCATCAGCGGGAGCTACAATGAGCAGTTCTTC. Its protein is CASSELISGSYNEQFF. The chain couples TRBV6-1 to TRBJ2-1, with 8 bases matching TRBD2. The CDR3 covers 16 residues. CDR1 is MNHNS and CDR2 is SASEGT in the germline V gene. V shed 3 bases, J shed 3 bases, and the junction held 7 bases outside the gene matches.

This clonotype was seen many times. V usage is TRBV28 and J usage is TRBJ2-7, with 8 nucleotides matching TRBD2. In germline, CDR1 is MDHEN, CDR2 SYDVKM. V lost 5 bases to trimming and J lost 2 bases; unmatched junction nucleotides: 5. The CDR3 is made up of 14 amino acids. CDR3 amino acids: CASSPGGGPYEQYF. CDR3 nucleotides: TGTGCCAGCAGTCCCGGGGGGGGCCCCTACGAGCAGTACTTC.